The T cell receptor beta chain described here comes from a study of blood T cell repertoires in COVID-19. Looking at the study overall: The samples span acute and convalescent COVID-19 from the United States, Italy and Spain. Sources were T cells, B-cell-depleted T cells, or PBMCs; the material itself was cDNA or gDNA.

Here immunoSEQ multiplex PCR was the method, and the copy in TCRdb shows in-frame clones only, minus some. The sample lists about 150,000 clones; approximately 80% were seen once. The CDR3 consists of 14 residues. Trimming shortened V by 4 bases and J by 5 bases, and 15 bases separated the two germline ends. Germline-derived CDR1 and CDR2 are GTSNPN and SVGIG (reference sequence). This receptor was obtained from a woman of 80 years or more with acute or convalescent COVID-19. Sequences were obtained from peripheral blood. The chain couples TRBV30 to TRBJ2-1, with D hard to call. The CDR3 nucleotides read TGTGCCTGGACCCTTTACCCCCTAAACAATGAGCAGTTCTTC. Translating gives CAWTLYPLNNEQFF. The whole variable domain, filled in from reference TRBV30 and TRBJ2-1, reads SQTIHQWPATLVQPVGSPLSLECTVEGTSNPNLYWYRQAAGRGLQLLFYSVGIGQISSEVPQNLSASRPQDRQFILSSKKLLLSDSGFYLCAWTLYPLNNEQFFGPGTRLTVL.